This TCR beta chain was sequenced for a study of T cells in Graves' hyperthyroidism and ophthalmopathy. A patient was excluded if there was uncontrolled infection, other autoimmune disease, pregnancy or lactation. Using roughly 9.4 ml of fresh peripheral blood, PBMCs were prepared. Study-wide findings and caveats: Blood also contained most expanded thyroid clonotypes above 0.001.

Points on this clonotype: Its antigen is unidentified.

RNA transcripts provided the source from which TCR beta CDR3 regions were amplified. First-round RT-PCR with HTBI primers amplified the TCR CDR3 region. TCRdb used MiXCR to reprocess the multiplex PCR reads, holding one entry per CDR3 protein. Of about 640,000 distinct CDR3 sequences detected, less than 25% appear once; the ten largest clones hold about 34%. There are 12 residues in the CDR3. Looked up from germline, CDR1 is GTSNPN and CDR2 is SVGIG (reference sequence). Trimming stripped 4 bases from V and 1 base from J, with 8 bases between. The source material was blood. The source of this sequence is a man between 25 and 39 years old with Graves' ophthalmopathy. The chain joins TRBV30 to TRBJ2-7; D is uncertain. The CDR3 here is CAWKGLSYEQYF. DNA of the CDR3: TGTGCCTGGAAAGGATTATCCTACGAGCAGTACTTC.